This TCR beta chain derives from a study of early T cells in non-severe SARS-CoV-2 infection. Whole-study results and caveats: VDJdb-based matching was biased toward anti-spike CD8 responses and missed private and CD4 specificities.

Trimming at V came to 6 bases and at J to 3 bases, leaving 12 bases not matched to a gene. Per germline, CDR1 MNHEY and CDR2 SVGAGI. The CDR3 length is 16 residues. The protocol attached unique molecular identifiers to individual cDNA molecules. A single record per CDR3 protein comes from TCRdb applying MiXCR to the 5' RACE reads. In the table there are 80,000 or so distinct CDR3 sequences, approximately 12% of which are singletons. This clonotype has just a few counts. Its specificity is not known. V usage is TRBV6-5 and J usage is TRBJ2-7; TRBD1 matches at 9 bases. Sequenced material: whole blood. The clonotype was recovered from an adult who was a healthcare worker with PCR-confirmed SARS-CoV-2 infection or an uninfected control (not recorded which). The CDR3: CASRISGTGSHYEQYF. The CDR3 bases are TGTGCCAGCAGAATCTCCGGGACAGGGTCCCACTACGAGCAGTACTTC.